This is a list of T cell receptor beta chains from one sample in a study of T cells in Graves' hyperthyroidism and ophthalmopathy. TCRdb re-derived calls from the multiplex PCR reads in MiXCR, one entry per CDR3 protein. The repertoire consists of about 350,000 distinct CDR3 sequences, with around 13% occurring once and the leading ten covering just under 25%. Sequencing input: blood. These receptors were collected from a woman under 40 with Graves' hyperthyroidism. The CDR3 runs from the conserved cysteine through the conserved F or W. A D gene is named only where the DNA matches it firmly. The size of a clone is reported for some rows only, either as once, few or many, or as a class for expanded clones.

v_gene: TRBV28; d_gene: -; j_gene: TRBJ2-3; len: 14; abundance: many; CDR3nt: TGTGCCAGCAGTTCCAGGAGGAGCCAAGATACGCAGTATTTT; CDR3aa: CASSSRRSQDTQYF
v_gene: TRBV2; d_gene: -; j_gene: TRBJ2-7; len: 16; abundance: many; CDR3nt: TGTGCCAGCAGTGAAGCGCTTCTACGGGACGACTACGAGCAGTACTTC; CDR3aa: CASSEALLRDDYEQYF
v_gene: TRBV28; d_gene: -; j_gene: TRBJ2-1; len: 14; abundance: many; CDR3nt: TGTGCCAGCGTAGGGACTCAGTCCTACAATGAGCAGTTCTTC; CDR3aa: CASVGTQSYNEQFF
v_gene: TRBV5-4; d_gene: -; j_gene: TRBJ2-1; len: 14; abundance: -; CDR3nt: TGTGCCAGCAGCTACTGGGGTCGCTACAATGAGCAGTTCTTC; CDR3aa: CASSYWGRYNEQFF
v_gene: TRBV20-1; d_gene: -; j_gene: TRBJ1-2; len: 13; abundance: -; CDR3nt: TGCAGTGCTAAGGCGGGGGGTAGCTATGGCCACACCTTC; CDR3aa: CSAKAGGSYGHTF
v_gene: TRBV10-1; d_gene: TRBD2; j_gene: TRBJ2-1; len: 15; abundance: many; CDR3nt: TGCGCCAGCAGTGAGCCTAGCGGTACCTACAATGAGCAGTTCTTC; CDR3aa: CASSEPSGTYNEQFF
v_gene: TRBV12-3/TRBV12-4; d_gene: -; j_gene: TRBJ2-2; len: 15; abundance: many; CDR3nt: TGTGCCAGCAGTTCCGGTTCCTGGGGCACCGGGGAGCTGTTTTTT; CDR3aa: CASSSGSWGTGELFF
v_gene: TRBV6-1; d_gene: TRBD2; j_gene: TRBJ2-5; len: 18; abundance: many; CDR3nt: TGTGCCAGCAGTCACCGAGGGACTAGCGGGAGGCATCAAGAGACCCAGTACTTC; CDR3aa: CASSHRGTSGRHQETQYF
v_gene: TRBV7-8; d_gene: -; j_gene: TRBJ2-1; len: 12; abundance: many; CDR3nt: TGTGCCAGCAGCTTAGAATTGCGCGAGCAGTTCTTC; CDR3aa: CASSLELREQFF
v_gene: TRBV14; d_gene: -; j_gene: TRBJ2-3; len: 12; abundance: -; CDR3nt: TGTGCCAGCACCGGAACGAGCCCTACGCAGTATTTT; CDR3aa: CASTGTSPTQYF
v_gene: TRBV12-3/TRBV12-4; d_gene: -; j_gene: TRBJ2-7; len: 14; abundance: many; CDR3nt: TGTGCCAGCAGTCCCCGCGGGATCTCCTACGAGCAGTACTTC; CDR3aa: CASSPRGISYEQYF
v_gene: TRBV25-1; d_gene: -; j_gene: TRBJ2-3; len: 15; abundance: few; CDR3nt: TGTGCCAGCAGTGATAACCGGGACGACCCAGATACGCAGTATTTT; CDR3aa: CASSDNRDDPDTQYF
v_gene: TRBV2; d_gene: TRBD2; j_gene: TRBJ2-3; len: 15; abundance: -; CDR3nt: TGTGCCAGCAGGAGAGCGGGATTTGACACAGATACGCAGTATTTT; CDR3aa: CASRRAGFDTDTQYF
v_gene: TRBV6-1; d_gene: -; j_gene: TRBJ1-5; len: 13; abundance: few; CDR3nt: TGTGCCAGCGGGACAAATAGCAATCAGCCCCAGCATTTT; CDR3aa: CASGTNSNQPQHF
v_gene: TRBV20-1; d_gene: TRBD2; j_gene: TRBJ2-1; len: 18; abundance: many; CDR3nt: TGCAGTGCTCCCATACCTCCTAGCGGGAGGGCTCGCTACAATGAGCAGTTCTTC; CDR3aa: CSAPIPPSGRARYNEQFF
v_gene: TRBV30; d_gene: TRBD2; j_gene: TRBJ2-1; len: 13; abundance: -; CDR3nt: TGTGCCTGGAGTAGCGGGAGGACAAGAGAGCAGTTCTTC; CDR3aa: CAWSSGRTREQFF
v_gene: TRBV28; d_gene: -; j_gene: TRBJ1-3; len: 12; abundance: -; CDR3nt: TGTGCCAGCAGTTTTAGAGGAAACACCATATATTTT; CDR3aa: CASSFRGNTIYF